Detailed here is one T cell receptor (beta chain). No antigen is known for it. This entry belongs to a study of long-term antiretroviral therapy in people with HIV. General study results and limits: Among HIV repertoires, CDR3 length ranges were narrower than those of controls.

Researchers report immunoSEQ v3.0 was run at survey level. Sequencing was performed with immunoSEQ multiplex PCR; in TCRdb, only in-frame clones are kept and a portion is missing. The sample shows tens of thousands of clones, around 85% of them seen only once. This CDR3 comprises 12 residues. Trimming left V 1 base short and J 8 bases short, with 6 bases between. Germline V gene sequence: CDR1 SGHVS, CDR2 FNYEAQ. The rearrangement uses TRBV7-6 and TRBJ2-1; the D is unclear. The source was unsorted PBMCs, collected 1.5 years after starting antiretroviral therapy. The sequence was obtained from a man aged 18 to 29 with HIV. CDR3 loop: CASSLGYDEQFF. The CDR3 DNA sequence: TGTGCCAGCAGCTTAGGATATGATGAGCAGTTCTTC.